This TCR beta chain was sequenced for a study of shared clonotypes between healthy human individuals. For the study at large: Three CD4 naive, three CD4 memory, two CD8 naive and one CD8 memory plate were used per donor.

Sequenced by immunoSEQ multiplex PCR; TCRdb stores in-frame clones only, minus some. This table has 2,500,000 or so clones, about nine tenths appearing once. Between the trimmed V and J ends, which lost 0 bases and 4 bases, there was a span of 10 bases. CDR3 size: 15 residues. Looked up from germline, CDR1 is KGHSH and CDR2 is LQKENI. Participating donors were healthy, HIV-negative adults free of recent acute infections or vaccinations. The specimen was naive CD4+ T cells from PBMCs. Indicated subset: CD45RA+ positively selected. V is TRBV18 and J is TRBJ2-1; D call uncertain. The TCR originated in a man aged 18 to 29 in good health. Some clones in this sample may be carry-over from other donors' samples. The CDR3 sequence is CASSPPRPSYNEQFF. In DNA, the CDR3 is TGTGCCAGCTCACCACCGAGGCCTTCTTACAATGAGCAGTTCTTC.